This TCR beta chain was obtained from a study of blood T cells in healthy people across ages. Study-wide results and limits: The percentage of naive T cells correlated strongly with TCR beta diversity. Total diversity from one million sequenced T cells was likely underestimated.

Next came a second PCR, run for about 6 to 11 cycles, which used a sample-barcoded 5' primer along with a J-beta primer mix. TCRdb independently ran MiXCR on the 5' RACE reads; one entry per CDR3 protein. This table has under 2 million distinct CDR3 sequences, 30% to 40% appearing once. Germline V gene sequence: CDR1 SGHVS, CDR2 FNYEAQ. The CDR3 sequence is 16 residues long. Trimming pared 4 bases from V and 7 bases from J, leaving 20 bases between. The sample holds a few counts of this clonotype. Its antigen is as yet unknown. Isolating PBMCs gave at least 6 million of these cells per sample. The specimen was blood. The chain employs TRBV7-6 and TRBJ2-1, with D perhaps TRBD2 (7 bases). This clonotype was sampled from a woman between 25 and 40 years old in good health. CDR3 sequence: CASSWGGRARDNEQFF. DNA of the CDR3: TGTGCCAGCAGCTGGGGGGGCAGGGCCCGTGATAATGAGCAGTTCTTC. Full variable domain (remainder filled in from reference TRBV7-6 and TRBJ2-1): GAGVSQSPRYKVTKRGQDVALRCDPISGHVSLYWYRQALGQGPEFLTYFNYEAQQDKSGLPNDRFSAERPEGSISTLTIQRTEQRDSAMYRCASSWGGRARDNEQFFGPGTRLTVL.